This TCR beta chain was found in a study of CD8 T cell repertoires and HIV-1 epitope variants. Across the whole study: Controls were a CMV, EBV and flu pool, Ebola AY9, and no peptide.

Germline lookup yields CDR1 MNHNY and CDR2 SVGAGI (reference sequence). This CDR3 contains 14 residues. After removal of 4 bases from V and 6 bases from J, the junction contained 5 bases not matched to a gene. TCRdb keeps only in-frame clones here, not all; method: immunoSEQ multiplex PCR. The sample includes over 90,000 clones, over 70% seen only once; the top ten take roughly 24%. The chain combines TRBV6-6 with TRBJ2-4, with 8 bases fitting TRBD1. Source material: uncultured baseline CD8+ T cells from peripheral blood mononuclear cells (PBMCs). This receptor was obtained from a male donor with HIV. The CDR3 sequence: CASSSRDRGNIQYF. As DNA, the CDR3 is TGTGCCAGCAGTTCACGAGACAGGGGAAACATTCAGTACTTC.